A single sample is the source of the 21 T cell receptor beta chains below, sequenced in a study of T-cell memory formation after mild COVID-19. TCRdb reprocessed the 5' RACE reads via MiXCR and lists one record per CDR3 protein. The sample contains 300,000 to 350,000 distinct CDR3 sequences, 13% to 15% of which appear only once. Sequenced material: PBMCs or a T cell subset sorted from them (not recorded which). These receptors all stem from a young man who had mild COVID-19 (a few samples of this study predate the infection). Cell type and time point are not known.

This clonotype was counted a few times. The rearrangement links TRBV7-2 to TRBJ1-4; possibly TRBD1 for D (5 bases). V lost 6 bases to trimming and J lost 14 bases, with 13 bases between them. The CDR3 contains 11 residues. In germline, CDR1 is SGHTA, CDR2 FQGNSA. Here the CDR3 reads CASSSGLGLFF. The CDR3 DNA follows: TGTGCCAGCAGTTCAGGGTTGGGGCTGTTTTTT.

The genes are TRBV6-4 and TRBJ2-3; no clear D. CDR3 length: 12 amino acids. V gave up 0 bases and J gave up 12 bases, with 10 bases separating them. Germline lookup yields CDR1 MRHNA and CDR2 SNTAGT. The CDR3: CASSDSGVAQYF. CDR3 sequence (DNA): TGTGCCAGCAGTGACTCGGGTGTGGCCCAGTATTTT.

The chain joins TRBV15 to TRBJ2-7; TRBD1 might be the D (7 bases). The CDR3 contains 15 residues. Germline values: CDR1 LNHNV, CDR2 YYDKDF (reference sequence). Trimming removed 4 bases at V and 7 bases at J, with 20 bases between. DNA of the CDR3: TGTGCCACCAGCACCGCGACAGGGAGGTCGCGGGAGCAGTACGTC. It yields the protein CATSTATGRSREQYV.

V is TRBV7-8 and J is TRBJ2-3; 8 nucleotides align to TRBD2. V was pared by 2 bases and J by 2 bases, with 3 bases of the junction left unmatched. The germline V gene encodes CDR1 SGHVS and CDR2 FQNEAQ. The CDR3 runs to 15 residues. The CDR3 DNA reads as TGTGCCAGCAGCTTATTAGCGGGGATCACAGATACGCAGTATTTT. Translating it yields CASSLLAGITDTQYF.

The chain joins TRBV12-3 or TRBV12-4 to TRBJ2-5; D is perhaps TRBD2 (6 bases). CDR3 length: 15 residues. Trimming removed 1 base from V and 7 bases from J, with 16 bases in between. The DNA of the CDR3 is TGTGCCAGCAGTTTAGTTGGAGGGGAGGTCGCGACCCAGTACTTC. This translates into CASSLVGGEVATQYF.

This clonotype was detected only a few times. The V call is TRBV7-6, the J call TRBJ1-1; D not resolved. The CDR3 length is 14 residues. V was trimmed by 1 base and J by 6 bases, leaving 12 bases between them. Germline V lookup: CDR1 SGHVS, CDR2 FNYEAQ. CDR3 nucleotide sequence: TGTGCCAGCAGCTTAGGGCGGTCAGGCGCTGAAGCTTTCTTT. This translates into CASSLGRSGAEAFF.

This chain links TRBV6-2 or TRBV6-3 with TRBJ1-2; D might be TRBD1 (5 bases). Trimming took 4 bases from V and 0 from J, leaving 15 bases between them. The germline V gene has CDR1 MNHEY and CDR2 SVGEGT. This CDR3 contains 16 residues. CDR3 in amino acids: CASSFSRAQANYGYTF. In nucleotides, the CDR3 is TGTGCCAGCAGTTTCAGCAGGGCTCAAGCTAACTATGGCTACACCTTC.

V usage is TRBV27 and J usage is TRBJ2-5, with 7 bases fitting TRBD1. Per germline, CDR1 MNHEY and CDR2 SMNVEV (reference sequence). The CDR3 extends over 15 amino acids. Germline trimming cut 3 bases from V and 7 bases from J; bases unmatched to any gene: 11. Here the CDR3 DNA reads TGTGCCAGCAGTTTCCCGACAGGGCTGGGTGCGACCCAGTACTTC. Protein product: CASSFPTGLGATQYF.

The rearrangement uses TRBV6-6 and TRBJ1-2; no clear D. Germline CDR1 MNHNY, CDR2 SVGAGI (reference sequence). Trimming shortened V by 2 bases and J by 3 bases, and 7 bases separated the two germline ends. This CDR3 has 13 residues. CDR3 residues: CASSYGVYYGYTF. CDR3 in DNA: TGTGCCAGCAGTTACGGGGTGTACTATGGCTACACCTTC.

This rearrangement joins TRBV27 to TRBJ1-2; the match to TRBD1 covers 8 bases. Trimming took 3 bases from V and 6 from J; bases not matched to a gene: 9. Germline assignment: CDR1 MNHEY and CDR2 SMNVEV (reference sequence). CDR3 length equals 15 residues. CDR3 sequence: CASSFRGQGWNGYTF. The CDR3 nucleotides read TGTGCCAGCAGTTTCCGAGGACAGGGATGGAATGGCTACACCTTC.

This clonotype appeared many times. The rearrangement links TRBV18 to TRBJ1-1; a weak D match, TRBD1 (5 bases). CDR1 and CDR2 (germline): KGHSH, LQKENI. Trimming removed 1 base at V and 3 bases at J, with 12 bases between. The CDR3 extends over 15 amino acids. The CDR3, as DNA: TGTGCCAGCTCACCACAAGGGGAACCCCACACTGAAGCTTTCTTT. Translated, it gives CASSPQGEPHTEAFF.

This clonotype was picked up many times. The CDR3 reads CAISESTSYNEQFF. CDR3 DNA sequence: TGTGCCATCAGTGAGTCAACCTCCTACAATGAGCAGTTCTTC. The genes are TRBV10-3 and TRBJ2-1, with D unclear. The germline gives CDR1 ENHRY, CDR2 SYGVKD. This CDR3 contains 14 residues. The V and J ends lost 0 bases and 0 bases respectively, with 3 bases between them.

This clonotype was recorded many times. The chain has TRBV24-1 and TRBJ2-1; D is ambiguous. CDR1 and CDR2 (germline): KGHDR, SFDVKD. This CDR3 is built from 15 residues. The V end lost 3 bases, the J end lost 7 bases, and 15 bases lay between the germline ends. For the CDR3, the DNA is TGTGCCACCAGTGATGGGAAGATCCAAGGTAATGAGCAGTTCTTC. It is translated as CATSDGKIQGNEQFF.

This clonotype was seen a few times. The DNA of the CDR3 is TGTGCCAGCAGCTTAGGGGGACCCGGGGGCAATCAGCCCCAGCATTTT. Residues: CASSLGGPGGNQPQHF. This chain joins TRBV7-8 and TRBJ1-5; maybe TRBD1 (5 bases). The V end was cut by 1 base, the J end by 2 bases, with 12 bases between. The CDR3 is 16 amino acids. CDR1 and CDR2 from the germline V gene are SGHVS and FQNEAQ.

This clonotype has just a few counts. The chain recombines TRBV12-3 or TRBV12-4 with TRBJ1-4; D uncertain. The CDR3 is 14 amino acids. V lost 1 base and J 7 bases, leaving 10 bases between the germline ends. CDR3 sequence: CASSLEPGGEKLFF. The DNA for the CDR3 is TGTGCCAGCAGTTTAGAACCAGGTGGTGAAAAACTGTTTTTT.

This clonotype showed up just a few times. The chain combines TRBV30 with TRBJ2-7; unclear D gene. The length of the CDR3 is 12 residues. The ends were cut back, 2 bases at V and 0 bases at J, with 5 bases in the middle. In germline, CDR1 is GTSNPN, CDR2 SVGIG (reference sequence). This CDR3 reads CAWSFASYEQYF. The CDR3, as DNA: TGTGCCTGGAGTTTCGCCTCCTACGAGCAGTACTTC.

In this sample, this clonotype turned up a few times. V gene TRBV6-6 combines with J gene TRBJ2-7, with TRBD2 matching 7 bases. The CDR3 runs to 14 residues. Per the germline V gene, CDR1 is MNHNY and CDR2 is SVGAGI (reference sequence). The ends lost 8 bases at V and 0 bases at J; junction bases unmatched: 7. CDR3 sequence reads: CASWGGTSSYEQYF. The CDR3 region has the DNA TGTGCCAGCTGGGGGGGGACCAGCTCCTACGAGCAGTACTTC.

This clonotype was observed a few times. The rearrangement joins TRBV5-1 to TRBJ1-1; D is perhaps TRBD1 (6 bases). The CDR3 length is 15 residues. The V gene lost 4 bases and the J gene lost 7 bases, with 20 bases spanning the gap. CDR1 is SGHRS, CDR2 YFSETQ, per germline. The CDR3: CASSPTLSVRGEAFF. The CDR3 nucleotides are TGCGCCAGCAGCCCAACCTTAAGTGTCAGGGGTGAAGCTTTCTTT.

This clonotype was observed a handful of times. The genes are TRBV5-1 and TRBJ2-2; D remains ambiguous. Germline V gene sequence: CDR1 SGHRS, CDR2 YFSETQ. Trimming removed 0 bases at V and 6 bases at J, with 9 bases between. CDR3 length equals 14 residues. CDR3 nucleotide sequence: TGCGCCAGCAGCTTGGGGGCTGGCCCCGGGGAGCTGTTTTTT. Amino acid sequence: CASSLGAGPGELFF.

The sample holds a few counts of this clonotype. This chain links TRBV7-3 with TRBJ1-2; perhaps TRBD1 as D (6 bases). CDR3 size: 14 residues. Germline lookup yields CDR1 SGHTA and CDR2 FQGTGA. Trimming removed 0 bases from V and 8 bases from J, with 13 bases in between. CDR3 loop: CASSLTGPGEGYTF. CDR3 DNA sequence: TGTGCCAGCAGCTTAACGGGGCCAGGGGAAGGCTACACCTTC.

This chain joins TRBV4-3 and TRBJ2-2; the match to TRBD1 covers 8 bases. In germline, CDR1 is LGHNA, CDR2 YSLEER. Trimming removed 4 bases from V and 0 bases from J; junction bases left unmatched: 13. This CDR3 has 19 residues. CDR3 nucleotides: TGCGCCAGCAGCCGTGTGGACAGGGCTTCTACCGCGAACACCGGGGAGCTGTTTTTT. This codes for CASSRVDRASTANTGELFF.